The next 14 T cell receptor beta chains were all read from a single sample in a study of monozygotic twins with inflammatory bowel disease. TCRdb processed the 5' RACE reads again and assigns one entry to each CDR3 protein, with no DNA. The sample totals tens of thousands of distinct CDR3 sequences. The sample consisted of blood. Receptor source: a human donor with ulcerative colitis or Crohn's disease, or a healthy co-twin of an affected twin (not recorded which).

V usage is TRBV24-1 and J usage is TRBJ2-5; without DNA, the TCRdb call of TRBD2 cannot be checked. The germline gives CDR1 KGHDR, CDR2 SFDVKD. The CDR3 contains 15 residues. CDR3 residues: CATSDCGLVRETQYF.

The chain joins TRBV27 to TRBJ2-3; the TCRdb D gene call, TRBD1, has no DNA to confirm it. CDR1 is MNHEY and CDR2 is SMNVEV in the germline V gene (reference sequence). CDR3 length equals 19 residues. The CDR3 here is CASSLVPPGRGVYTDTQYF.

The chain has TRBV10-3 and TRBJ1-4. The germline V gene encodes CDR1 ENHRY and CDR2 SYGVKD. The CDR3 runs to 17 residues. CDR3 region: CAISESRRDATNEKLFF.

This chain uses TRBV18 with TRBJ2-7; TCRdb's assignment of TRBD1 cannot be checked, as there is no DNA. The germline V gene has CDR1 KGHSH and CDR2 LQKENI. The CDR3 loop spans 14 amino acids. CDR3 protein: CASSLAGASYEQYF.

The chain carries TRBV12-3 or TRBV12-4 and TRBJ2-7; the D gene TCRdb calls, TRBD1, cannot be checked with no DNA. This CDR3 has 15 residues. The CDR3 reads CASRKSGQGTYEQYF.

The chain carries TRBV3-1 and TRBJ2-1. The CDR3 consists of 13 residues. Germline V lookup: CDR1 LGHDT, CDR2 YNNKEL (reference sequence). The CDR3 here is CASSEGSGNEQFF.

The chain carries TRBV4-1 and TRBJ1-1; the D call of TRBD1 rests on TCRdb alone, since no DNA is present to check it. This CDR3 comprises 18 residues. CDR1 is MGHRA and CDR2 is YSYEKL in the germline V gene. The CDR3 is CASSQGTVGQTGHTEAFF.

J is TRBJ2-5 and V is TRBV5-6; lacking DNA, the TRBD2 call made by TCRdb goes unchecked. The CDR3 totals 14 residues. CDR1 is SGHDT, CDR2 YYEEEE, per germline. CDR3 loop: CASSLAGGGETQYF.

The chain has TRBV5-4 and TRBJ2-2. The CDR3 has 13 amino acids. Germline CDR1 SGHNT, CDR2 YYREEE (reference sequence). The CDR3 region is CASSFFGTGELFF.

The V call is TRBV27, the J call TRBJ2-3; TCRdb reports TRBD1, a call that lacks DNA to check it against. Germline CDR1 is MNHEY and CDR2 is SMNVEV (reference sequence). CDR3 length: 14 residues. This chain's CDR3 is CASWGRRHTDTQYF.

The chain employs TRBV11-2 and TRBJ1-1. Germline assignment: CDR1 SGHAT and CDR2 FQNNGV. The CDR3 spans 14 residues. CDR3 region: CASSSGNMNTEAFF. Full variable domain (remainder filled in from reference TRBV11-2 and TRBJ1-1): EAGVAQSPRYKIIEKRQSVAFWCNPISGHATLYWYQQILGQGPKLLIQFQNNGVVDDSQLPKDRFSAERLKGVDSTLKIQPAKLEDSAVYLCASSSGNMNTEAFFGQGTRLTVV.

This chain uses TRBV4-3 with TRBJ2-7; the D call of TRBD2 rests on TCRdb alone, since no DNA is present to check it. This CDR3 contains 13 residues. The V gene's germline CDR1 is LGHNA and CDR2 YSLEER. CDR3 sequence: CASSQGVYYEQYF.

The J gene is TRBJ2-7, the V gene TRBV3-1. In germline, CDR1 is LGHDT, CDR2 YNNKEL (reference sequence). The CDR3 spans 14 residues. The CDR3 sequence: CASSPGGSFYEQYF.

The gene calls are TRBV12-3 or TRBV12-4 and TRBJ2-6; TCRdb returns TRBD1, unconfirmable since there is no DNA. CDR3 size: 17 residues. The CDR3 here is CASCRRDRGPGANVLTF.